Listed below are T cell receptor beta chains from one sample, sequenced in a study of blood T cell repertoires in COVID-19. Sequencing used immunoSEQ multiplex PCR; TCRdb keeps in-frame clones, though not all of them. The sample carries about 120,000 clones, less than 95% recorded once. Source material: peripheral blood. The origin of the receptors is a human donor with active COVID-19. The donor label of this sample is uncertain. The CDR3 runs from the conserved cysteine through the conserved F or W. A D gene is named only where the DNA matches it firmly. Only part of the rows carry a size: once, few, many, or a class if the clone is expanded.

v_call,d_call,clone_size,j_call,cdr3_aa,cdr3_nt
TRBV7-2,TRBD1,.,TRBJ1-1,CASSLVYRDRGTEAFF,TGTGCCAGCAGCTTAGTCTATCGGGACAGGGGCACTGAAGCTTTCTTT
TRBV4-1,TRBD1,.,TRBJ1-5,CASSPGQGDTQPQHF,TGCGCCAGCAGCCCCGGACAGGGTGACACTCAGCCCCAGCATTTT
TRBV28,TRBD2,.,TRBJ2-1,CASTLGLADEQFF,TGTGCCAGCACCCTCGGACTAGCGGACGAGCAGTTCTTC
TRBV7-8,TRBD1,.,TRBJ2-3,CASSFGQGTDTQYF,TGTGCCAGCAGCTTTGGACAGGGCACAGATACGCAGTATTTT
TRBV3-1/TRBV3-2,TRBD1,.,TRBJ2-3,CASSPGPGQGCYF,TGTGCCAGCAGCCCGGGACCGGGACAGGGTTGTTATTTT
TRBV27,.,once,TRBJ2-7,CASSFGRDEQYF,TGTGCCAGCAGTTTTGGCAGGGACGAGCAGTACTTC
TRBV24-1,.,.,TRBJ1-6,CATSDLTGDTPFYNSPLHF,TGTGCCACCAGTGATTTAACTGGGGACACCCCCTTCTATAATTCACCCCTCCACTTT
TRBV9,.,once,TRBJ2-2,CASSGSGRGWTGELFF,TGTGCCAGCAGCGGTAGTGGGCGGGGTTGGACCGGGGAGCTGTTTTTT
TRBV27,TRBD1,.,TRBJ2-7,CASSLKEGGQGPYEQYF,TGTGCCAGCAGTTTAAAAGAGGGAGGACAGGGCCCCTACGAGCAGTACTTC
TRBV7-2,TRBD2,.,TRBJ2-2,CASSLVPPRGGSTGELFF,TGTGCCAGCAGCTTAGTACCTCCGCGGGGGGGGAGCACCGGGGAGCTGTTTTTT
TRBV19,TRBD1,.,TRBJ2-7,CASSVGDRGAYEQYF,TGTGCCAGTAGTGTCGGGGACAGGGGAGCCTACGAGCAGTACTTC
TRBV27,TRBD2,few,TRBJ2-3,CASSLTSGGAITDTQYF,TGTGCCAGCAGTTTGACTAGCGGGGGGGCGATAACAGATACGCAGTATTTT
TRBV6-2/TRBV6-3,TRBD2,.,TRBJ2-3,CASSYRRLATDTQYF,TGTGCCAGCAGTTACCGACGACTAGCCACAGATACGCAGTATTTT
TRBV5-4,.,once,TRBJ2-2,CASSSNTGELFF,TGTGCCAGCAGCTCAAACACCGGGGAGCTGTTTTTT
TRBV9,.,.,TRBJ2-1,CASSPGRGSPFF,TGTGCCAGCAGCCCAGGAAGGGGGTCTCCGTTCTTC
TRBV6-2/TRBV6-3,TRBD1,.,TRBJ1-1,CASSPNWDRVRKTEAFF,TGTGCCAGCAGTCCGAACTGGGACAGGGTTCGTAAGACTGAAGCTTTCTTT
TRBV7-3,.,.,TRBJ2-2,CASSLPTNTGELFF,TGTGCCAGCAGCCTCCCGACTAACACCGGGGAGCTGTTTTTT
TRBV27,.,.,TRBJ1-2,CASSSAGGDYGYTF,TGTGCCAGCAGTTCTGCGGGAGGAGACTATGGCTACACCTTC
TRBV9,.,.,TRBJ2-3,CASSEPRRDTQYF,TGTGCCAGCAGCGAGCCCCGCCGGGATACGCAGTATTTT
TRBV24-1,TRBD1,.,TRBJ2-3,CATSDPGQGTDTQYF,TGTGCCACCAGTGACCCCGGACAGGGAACAGATACGCAGTATTTT
TRBV18,TRBD1,.,TRBJ1-1,CASSDGTAKAFF,TGTGCCAGCTCGGACGGGACAGCGAAAGCTTTCTTT
TRBV7-2,TRBD1,.,TRBJ2-1,CASSLIPGGAYNEQFF,TGTGCCAGCAGCTTAATTCCAGGGGGCGCCTACAATGAGCAGTTCTTC
TRBV2,TRBD1,.,TRBJ2-5,CASSYGGQGKTQYF,TGTGCCAGCAGTTACGGGGGACAGGGGAAGACCCAGTACTTC
TRBV7-8,.,few,TRBJ2-7,CASSFLTGYEQYF,TGTGCCAGCAGCTTTCTGACAGGCTACGAGCAGTACTTC
TRBV6-2/TRBV6-3,TRBD1,.,TRBJ1-6,CASSYRRQGQNSPLHF,TGTGCCAGCAGTTACCGAAGACAGGGGCAGAATTCACCCCTCCACTTT
TRBV7-3,.,.,TRBJ2-3,CASSASDTQYF,TGTGCCAGCAGCGCGTCAGATACGCAGTATTTT
TRBV6-2/TRBV6-3,.,.,TRBJ2-7,CASSTMRRGPIEQYF,TGTGCCAGCAGTACTATGCGGAGGGGTCCGATCGAGCAGTACTTC
TRBV2,TRBD1,.,TRBJ1-2,CASSATTGRRGYTF,TGTGCCAGCAGTGCTACGACAGGGCGAAGGGGCTACACCTTC
TRBV9,TRBD2,.,TRBJ2-2,CASSPQAGGPFSDTGELFF,TGTGCCAGCAGCCCTCAGGCGGGGGGCCCGTTTTCAGACACCGGGGAGCTGTTTTTT
TRBV28,.,.,TRBJ1-5,CAIKKQGHQPQHF,TGTGCCATCAAAAAACAGGGACATCAGCCCCAGCATTTT
TRBV7-2,.,.,TRBJ1-3,CASSSQYSGNTIYF,TGTGCCAGCAGCTCACAGTACTCTGGAAACACCATATATTTT
TRBV4-3,.,.,TRBJ1-6,CASSQATGRDSPLHF,TGCGCCAGCAGCCAAGCCACAGGGAGGGATTCACCCCTCCACTTT
TRBV19,.,.,TRBJ1-3,CASSRGAFISGNTIYF,TGTGCCAGTAGTCGTGGGGCTTTCATCTCTGGAAACACCATATATTTT
TRBV7-2,TRBD1,.,TRBJ2-3,CASSLGDRGVSDTQYF,TGTGCCAGCAGCTTAGGGGACAGGGGGGTTTCAGATACGCAGTATTTT
TRBV7-2,TRBD1,.,TRBJ1-6,CASSLQGARSPLHF,TGTGCCAGCAGCTTACAGGGGGCGCGTTCACCCCTCCACTTT
TRBV5-1,TRBD1,.,TRBJ1-1,CASSLGQGWDTEAFF,TGCGCCAGCAGCTTGGGACAGGGTTGGGACACTGAAGCTTTCTTT
TRBV12-3/TRBV12-4,TRBD1,.,TRBJ1-5,CASRGTGDQPQHF,TGTGCCAGCAGGGGGACAGGGGATCAGCCCCAGCATTTT
TRBV10-1,TRBD2,.,TRBJ2-1,CASQTSGGANEQFF,TGCGCCAGCCAGACTAGCGGGGGGGCAAATGAGCAGTTCTTC
TRBV3-1/TRBV3-2,TRBD1,.,TRBJ1-6,CASSPPDRVLGSPLHF,TGTGCCAGCAGCCCGCCGGACAGGGTTTTGGGATCACCCCTCCACTTT
TRBV3-1/TRBV3-2,.,.,TRBJ2-3,CASNRGATDTQYF,TGTGCCAGCAATCGGGGGGCCACAGATACGCAGTATTTT
TRBV27,.,.,TRBJ2-3,CASSLPNTDTQYF,TGTGCCAGCAGTTTACCAAACACAGATACGCAGTATTTT
TRBV30,.,.,TRBJ1-1,CAWSTRGAFF,TGTGCCTGGAGTACCCGGGGGGCTTTCTTT
TRBV5-4,TRBD2,.,TRBJ2-5,CASSLGLSRGGSETQYF,TGTGCCAGCAGCTTGGGTCTCTCGCGGGGGGGCTCGGAGACCCAGTACTTC